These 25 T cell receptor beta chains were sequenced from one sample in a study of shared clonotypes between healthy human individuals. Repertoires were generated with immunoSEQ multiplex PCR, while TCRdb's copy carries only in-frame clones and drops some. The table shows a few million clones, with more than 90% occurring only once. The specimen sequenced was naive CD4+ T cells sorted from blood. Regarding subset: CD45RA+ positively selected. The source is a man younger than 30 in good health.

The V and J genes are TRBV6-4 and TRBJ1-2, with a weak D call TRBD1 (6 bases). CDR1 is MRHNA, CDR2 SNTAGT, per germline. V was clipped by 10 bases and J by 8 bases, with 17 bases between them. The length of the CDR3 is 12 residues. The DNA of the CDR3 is TGTGCCACCAGGGGTCAAGGGAGGGGCTACACCTTC. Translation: CATRGQGRGYTF.

CDR3 loop: CASSAPPPGDTQYF. CDR3 nucleotide sequence: TGTGCCAGCAGCGCTCCCCCGCCCGGGGATACGCAGTATTTT. This chain joins TRBV11-3 and TRBJ2-3, with D unresolved. Germline V lookup: CDR1 SGHNT, CDR2 YENEEA. Trimming pared 5 bases from V and 6 bases from J, leaving 15 bases between. CDR3 length: 14 amino acids.

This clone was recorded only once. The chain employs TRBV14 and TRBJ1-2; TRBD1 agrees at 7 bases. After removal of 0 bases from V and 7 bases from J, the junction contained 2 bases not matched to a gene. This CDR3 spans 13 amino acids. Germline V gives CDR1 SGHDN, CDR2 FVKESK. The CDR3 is CASSQEYRGGYTF. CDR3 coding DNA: TGTGCCAGCAGCCAAGAGTACAGGGGTGGCTACACCTTC.

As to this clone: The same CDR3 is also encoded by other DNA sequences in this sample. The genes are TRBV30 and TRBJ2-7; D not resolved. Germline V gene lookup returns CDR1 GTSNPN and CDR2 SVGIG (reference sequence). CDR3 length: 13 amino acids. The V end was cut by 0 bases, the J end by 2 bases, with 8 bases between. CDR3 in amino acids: CAWSVRRAYEQYF. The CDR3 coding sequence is TGTGCCTGGAGTGTACGCAGAGCCTACGAGCAGTACTTC.

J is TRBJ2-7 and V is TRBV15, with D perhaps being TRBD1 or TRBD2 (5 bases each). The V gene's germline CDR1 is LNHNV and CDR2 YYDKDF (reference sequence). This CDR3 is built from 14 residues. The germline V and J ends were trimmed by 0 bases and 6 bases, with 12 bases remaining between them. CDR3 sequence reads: CATSREGPRGEQYF. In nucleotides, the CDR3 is TGTGCCACCAGCAGAGAGGGACCAAGGGGCGAGCAGTACTTC.

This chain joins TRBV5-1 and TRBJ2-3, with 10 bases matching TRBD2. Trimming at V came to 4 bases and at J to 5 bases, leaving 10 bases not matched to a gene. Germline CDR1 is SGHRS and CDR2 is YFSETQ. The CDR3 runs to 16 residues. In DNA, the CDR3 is TGCGCCAGCAGCCCGGGAGCGGGGGGGCCAATAGATACGCAGTATTTT. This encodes CASSPGAGGPIDTQYF.

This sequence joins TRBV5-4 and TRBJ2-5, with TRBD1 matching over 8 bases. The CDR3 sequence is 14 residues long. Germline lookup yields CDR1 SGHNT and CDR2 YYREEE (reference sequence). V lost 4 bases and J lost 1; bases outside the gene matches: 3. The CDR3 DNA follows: TGTGCCAGCAGCAGGACAGGGTTCCAAGAGACCCAGTACTTC. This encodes CASSRTGFQETQYF.

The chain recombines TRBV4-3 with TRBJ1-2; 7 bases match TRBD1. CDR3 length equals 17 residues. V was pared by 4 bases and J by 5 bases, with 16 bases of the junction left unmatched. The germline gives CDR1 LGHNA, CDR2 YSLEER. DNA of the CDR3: TGCGCCAGCAGCCCAGGCTTAGAAGGGGGCGAGGGGTATGGCTACACCTTC. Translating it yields CASSPGLEGGEGYGYTF.

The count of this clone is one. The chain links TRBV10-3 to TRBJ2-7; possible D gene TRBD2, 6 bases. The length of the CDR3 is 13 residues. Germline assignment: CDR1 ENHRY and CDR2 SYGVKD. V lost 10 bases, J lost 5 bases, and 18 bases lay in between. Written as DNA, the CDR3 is TGTGCCACTAGGCCGGGACTGGGGGACGAGCAGTACTTC. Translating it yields CATRPGLGDEQYF.

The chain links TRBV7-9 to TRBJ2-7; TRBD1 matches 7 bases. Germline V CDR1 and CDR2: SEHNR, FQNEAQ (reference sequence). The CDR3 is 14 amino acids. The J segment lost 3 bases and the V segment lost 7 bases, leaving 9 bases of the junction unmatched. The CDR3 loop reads CASTLSQGDYEQYF. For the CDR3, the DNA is TGTGCCAGCACCTTGAGTCAGGGGGACTACGAGCAGTACTTC.

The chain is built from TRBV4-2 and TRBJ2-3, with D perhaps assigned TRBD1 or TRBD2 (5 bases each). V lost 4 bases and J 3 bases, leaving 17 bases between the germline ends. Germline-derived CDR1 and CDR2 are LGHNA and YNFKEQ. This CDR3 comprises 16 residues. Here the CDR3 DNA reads TGTGCCAGCAGCCGGACCGCCGACGGGGCGACAGATACGCAGTATTTT. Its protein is CASSRTADGATDTQYF.

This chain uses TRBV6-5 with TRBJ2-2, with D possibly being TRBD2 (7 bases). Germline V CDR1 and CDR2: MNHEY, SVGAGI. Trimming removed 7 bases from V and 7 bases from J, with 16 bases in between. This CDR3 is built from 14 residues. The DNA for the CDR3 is TGTGCCAGCAATAGAGGGGGGGCTAACGGGGAGCTGTTTTTT. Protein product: CASNRGGANGELFF.

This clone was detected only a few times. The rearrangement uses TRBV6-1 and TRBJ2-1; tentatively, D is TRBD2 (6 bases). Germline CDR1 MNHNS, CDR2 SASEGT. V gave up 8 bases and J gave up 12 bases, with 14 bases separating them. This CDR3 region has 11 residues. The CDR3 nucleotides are TGTGCCAGCCTGGAGGGGTGGAGGCAGTTCTTC. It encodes CASLEGWRQFF.

The CDR3 sequence: CASSSPPGRPNGYTF. The CDR3 coding sequence is TGTGCCAGCAGTAGCCCCCCGGGAAGACCTAACGGCTACACCTTC. The chain joins TRBV6-5 to TRBJ1-2; D unresolved. This CDR3 is 15 amino acids long. Looked up from germline, CDR1 is MNHEY and CDR2 is SVGAGI. V was trimmed by 5 bases and J by 8 bases, leaving 21 bases between them.

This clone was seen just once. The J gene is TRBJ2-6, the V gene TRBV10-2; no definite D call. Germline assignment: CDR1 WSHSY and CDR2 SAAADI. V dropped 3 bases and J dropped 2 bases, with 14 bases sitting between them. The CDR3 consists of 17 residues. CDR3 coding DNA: TGCGCCAGCAGTGAAGACCCCCTAGGGACTGGGGCCAACGTCCTGACTTTC. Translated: CASSEDPLGTGANVLTF.

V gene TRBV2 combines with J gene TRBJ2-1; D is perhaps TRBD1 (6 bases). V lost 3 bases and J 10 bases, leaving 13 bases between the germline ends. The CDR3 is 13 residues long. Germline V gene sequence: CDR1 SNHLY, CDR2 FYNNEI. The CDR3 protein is CASSDVWGTEQFF. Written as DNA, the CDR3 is TGTGCCAGCAGTGACGTTTGGGGGACAGAGCAGTTCTTC. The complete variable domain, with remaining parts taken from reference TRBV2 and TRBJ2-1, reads EPEVTQTPSHQVTQMGQEVILRCVPISNHLYFYWYRQILGQKVEFLVSFYNNEISEKSEIFDDQFSVERPDGSNFTLKIRSTKLEDSAMYFCASSDVWGTEQFFGPGTRLTVL.

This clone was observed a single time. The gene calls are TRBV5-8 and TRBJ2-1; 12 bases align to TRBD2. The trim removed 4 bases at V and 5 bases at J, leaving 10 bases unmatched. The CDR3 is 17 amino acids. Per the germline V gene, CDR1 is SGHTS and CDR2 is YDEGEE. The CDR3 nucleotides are TGTGCCAGCAGCCTCTACCTAGCGGGGGGGATTCACAATGAGCAGTTCTTC. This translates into CASSLYLAGGIHNEQFF.

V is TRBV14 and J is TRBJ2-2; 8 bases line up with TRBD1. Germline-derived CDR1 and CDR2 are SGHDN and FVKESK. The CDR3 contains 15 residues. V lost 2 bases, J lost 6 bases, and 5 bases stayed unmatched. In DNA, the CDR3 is TGTGCCAGCAGCCAACTGACAGGGGCCGCCGGGGAGCTGTTTTTT. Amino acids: CASSQLTGAAGELFF.

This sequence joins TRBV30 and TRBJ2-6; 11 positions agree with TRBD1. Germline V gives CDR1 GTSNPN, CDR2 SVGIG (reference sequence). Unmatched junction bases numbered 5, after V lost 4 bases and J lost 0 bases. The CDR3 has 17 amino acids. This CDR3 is CAWIVGTGGSGANVLTF. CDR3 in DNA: TGTGCCTGGATTGTCGGGACAGGGGGCTCTGGGGCCAACGTCCTGACTTTC.

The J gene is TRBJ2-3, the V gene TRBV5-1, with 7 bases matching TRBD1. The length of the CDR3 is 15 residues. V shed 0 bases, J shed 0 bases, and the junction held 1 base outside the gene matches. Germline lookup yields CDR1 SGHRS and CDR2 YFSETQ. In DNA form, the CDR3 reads TGCGCCAGCAGCTTGGGGGACAGAAGCACAGATACGCAGTATTTT. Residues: CASSLGDRSTDTQYF.

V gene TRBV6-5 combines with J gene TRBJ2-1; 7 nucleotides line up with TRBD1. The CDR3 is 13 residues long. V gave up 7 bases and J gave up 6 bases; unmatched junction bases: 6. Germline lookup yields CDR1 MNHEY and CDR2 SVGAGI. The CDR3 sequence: CASIKRGLNEQFF. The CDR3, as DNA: TGTGCCAGCATTAAAAGGGGGCTCAATGAGCAGTTCTTC.

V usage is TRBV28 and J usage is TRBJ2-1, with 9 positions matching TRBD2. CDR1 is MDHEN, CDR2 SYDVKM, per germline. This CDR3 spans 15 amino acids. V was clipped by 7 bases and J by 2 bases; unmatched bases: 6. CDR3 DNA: TGTGCCAGCAATCTCAGCGGGGGGCCCTACAATGAGCAGTTCTTC. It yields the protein CASNLSGGPYNEQFF.

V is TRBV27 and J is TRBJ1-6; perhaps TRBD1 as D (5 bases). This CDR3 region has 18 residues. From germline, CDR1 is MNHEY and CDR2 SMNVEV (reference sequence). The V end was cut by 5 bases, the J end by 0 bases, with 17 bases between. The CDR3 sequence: CASSTRQRLSSYNSPLHF. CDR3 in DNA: TGTGCCAGCAGTACGCGACAGCGTCTGAGCTCCTATAATTCACCCCTCCACTTT.

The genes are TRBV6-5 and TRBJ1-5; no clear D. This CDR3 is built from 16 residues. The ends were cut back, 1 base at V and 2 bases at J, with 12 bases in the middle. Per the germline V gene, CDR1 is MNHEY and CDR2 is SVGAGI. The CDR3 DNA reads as TGTGCCAGCAGTTACTGGAGGACCGCTCGCAATCAGCCCCAGCATTTT. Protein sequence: CASSYWRTARNQPQHF.

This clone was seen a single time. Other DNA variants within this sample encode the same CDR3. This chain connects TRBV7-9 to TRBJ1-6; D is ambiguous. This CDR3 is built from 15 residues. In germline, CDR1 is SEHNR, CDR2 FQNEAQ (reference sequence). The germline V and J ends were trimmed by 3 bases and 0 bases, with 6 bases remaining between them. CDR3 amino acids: CASSFGSSYNSPLHF. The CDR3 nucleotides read TGTGCCAGCAGCTTTGGGAGCTCCTATAATTCACCCCTCCACTTT.